The present T cell receptor beta chain was sequenced within a study of cytomegalovirus exposure and HLA in healthy donors. Overall study findings and caveats: Among the most significant clusters, several appeared linked to common viral pathogens in a later analysis.

The PCR employed 60 Vbeta primers together with 13 Jbeta primers. Assay: immunoSEQ multiplex PCR; the TCRdb copy retains only in-frame clones and omits some. Among about 140,000 clones listed, around 63% were seen once. Of note for this clone: Its antigen is unknown.

V lost 8 bases to trimming and J lost 3 bases, with 17 bases between them. The CDR3 is 14 amino acids. Germline-derived CDR1 and CDR2 are MNHEY and SVGAGI. The rearrangement joins TRBV6-5 to TRBJ2-7; the D is unclear. Sequencing was carried out using PBMCs. This clonotype was sampled from a human donor in good health. The CDR3, as DNA: TGTGCCAGCTCCCTTACCCGAGGAAACTACGAGCAGTACTTC. Protein sequence: CASSLTRGNYEQYF.